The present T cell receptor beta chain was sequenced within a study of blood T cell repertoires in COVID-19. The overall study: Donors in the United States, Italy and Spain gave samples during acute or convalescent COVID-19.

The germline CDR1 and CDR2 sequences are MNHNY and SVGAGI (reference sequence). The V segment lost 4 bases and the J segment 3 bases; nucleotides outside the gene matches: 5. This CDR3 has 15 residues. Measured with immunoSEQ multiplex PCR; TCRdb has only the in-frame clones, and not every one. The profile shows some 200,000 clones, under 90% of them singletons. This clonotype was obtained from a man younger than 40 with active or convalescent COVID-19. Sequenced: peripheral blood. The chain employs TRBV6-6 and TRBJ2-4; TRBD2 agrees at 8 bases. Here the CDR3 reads CASSSSTSDKNIQYF. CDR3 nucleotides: TGTGCCAGCAGTTCGTCGACTAGCGACAAAAACATTCAGTACTTC.